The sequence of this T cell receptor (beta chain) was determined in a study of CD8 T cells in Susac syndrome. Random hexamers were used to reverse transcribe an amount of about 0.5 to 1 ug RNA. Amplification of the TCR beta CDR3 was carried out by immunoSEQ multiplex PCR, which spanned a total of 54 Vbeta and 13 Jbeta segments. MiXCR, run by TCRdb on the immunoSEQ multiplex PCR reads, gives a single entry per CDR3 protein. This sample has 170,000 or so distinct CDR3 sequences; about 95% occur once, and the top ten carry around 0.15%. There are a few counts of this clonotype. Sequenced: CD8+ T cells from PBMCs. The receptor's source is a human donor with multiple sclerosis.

The CDR3 loop reads CASSYSGSPLYEQYF. CDR3 nucleotide sequence: TGTGCCAGCAGCTACAGCGGGAGTCCCCTCTACGAGCAGTACTTC. V is TRBV11-2 and J is TRBJ2-7; TRBD2 matches at 8 bases. V gave up 4 bases and J gave up 3 bases; unmatched junction bases: 8. The V gene's germline CDR1 is SGHAT and CDR2 FQNNGV. The CDR3 totals 15 residues.